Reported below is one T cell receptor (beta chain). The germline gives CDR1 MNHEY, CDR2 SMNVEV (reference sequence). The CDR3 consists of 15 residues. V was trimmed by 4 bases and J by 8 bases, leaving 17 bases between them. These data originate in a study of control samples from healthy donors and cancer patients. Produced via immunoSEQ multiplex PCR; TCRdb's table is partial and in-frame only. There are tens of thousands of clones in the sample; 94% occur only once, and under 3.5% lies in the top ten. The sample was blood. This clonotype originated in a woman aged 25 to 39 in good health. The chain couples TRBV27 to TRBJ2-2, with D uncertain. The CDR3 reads CASSSWTWSSGELFF. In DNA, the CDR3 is TGTGCCAGCAGTTCTTGGACCTGGAGTTCTGGGGAGCTGTTTTTT.